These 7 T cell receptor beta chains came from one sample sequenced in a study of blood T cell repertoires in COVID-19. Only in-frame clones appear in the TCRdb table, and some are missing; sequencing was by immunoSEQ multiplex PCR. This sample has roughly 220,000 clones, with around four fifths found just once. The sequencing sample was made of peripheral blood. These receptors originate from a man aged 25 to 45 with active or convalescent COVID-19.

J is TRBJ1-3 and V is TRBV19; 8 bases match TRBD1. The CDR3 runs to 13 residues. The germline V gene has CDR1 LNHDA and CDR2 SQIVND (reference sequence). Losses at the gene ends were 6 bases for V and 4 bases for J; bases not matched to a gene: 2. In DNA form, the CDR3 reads TGTGCCAGTAGCCGGGACAGGGGAAACACCATATATTTT. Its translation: CASSRDRGNTIYF.

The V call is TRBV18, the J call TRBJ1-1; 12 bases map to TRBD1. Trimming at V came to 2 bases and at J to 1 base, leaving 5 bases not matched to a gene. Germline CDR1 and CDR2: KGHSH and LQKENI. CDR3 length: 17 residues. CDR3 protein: CASSPSPGQGANTEAFF. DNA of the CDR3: TGTGCCAGCTCACCAAGTCCGGGACAGGGGGCGAACACTGAAGCTTTCTTT.

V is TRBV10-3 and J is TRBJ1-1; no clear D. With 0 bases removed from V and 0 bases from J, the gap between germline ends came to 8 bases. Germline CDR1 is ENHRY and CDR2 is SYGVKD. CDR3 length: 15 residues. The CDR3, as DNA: TGTGCCATCAGTGAGTCGATACTTATGAACACTGAAGCTTTCTTT. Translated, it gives CAISESILMNTEAFF.

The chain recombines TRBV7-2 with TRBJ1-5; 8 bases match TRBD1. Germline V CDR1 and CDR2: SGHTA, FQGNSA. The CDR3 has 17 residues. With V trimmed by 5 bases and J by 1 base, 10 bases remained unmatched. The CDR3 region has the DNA TGTGCCAGCAGCCTGACAGGGGTCCCCAACAGCAATCAGCCCCAGCATTTT. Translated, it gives CASSLTGVPNSNQPQHF.

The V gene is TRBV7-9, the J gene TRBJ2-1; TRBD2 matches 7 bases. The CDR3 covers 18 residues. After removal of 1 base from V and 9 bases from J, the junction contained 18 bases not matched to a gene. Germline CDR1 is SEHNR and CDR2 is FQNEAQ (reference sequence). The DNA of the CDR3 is TGTGCCAGCAGCTTAGATGGGGACGCCCGTTCGGGGGGACTTGAGCAGTTCTTC. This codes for CASSLDGDARSGGLEQFF.

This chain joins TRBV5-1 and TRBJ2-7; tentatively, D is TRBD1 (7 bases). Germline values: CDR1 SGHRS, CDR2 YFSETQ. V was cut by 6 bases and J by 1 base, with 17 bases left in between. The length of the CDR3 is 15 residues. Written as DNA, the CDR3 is TGCGCCAGCAAGTGGAGGCAGGGGGGTTCCTACGAGCAGTACTTC. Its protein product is CASKWRQGGSYEQYF.

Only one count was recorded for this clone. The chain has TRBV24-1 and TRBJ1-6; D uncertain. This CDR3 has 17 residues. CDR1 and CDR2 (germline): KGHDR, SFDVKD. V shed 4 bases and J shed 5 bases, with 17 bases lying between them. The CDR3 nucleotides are TGTGCCACCAGTGACAACAGCCGGGATCAGGATAATTCACCCCTCCACTTT. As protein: CATSDNSRDQDNSPLHF.